This is a list of T cell receptor beta chains from one sample in a study of blood T cell repertoires in COVID-19. Sequencing used immunoSEQ multiplex PCR; TCRdb keeps in-frame clones, though not all of them. The data contain roughly 97,000 clones, 90% of them singletons. The material sequenced was peripheral blood. These receptors all come from a man aged 55 to 69 with acute or convalescent COVID-19. The CDR3 runs from the conserved cysteine through the conserved F or W. D genes are given only for firm matches. The size field is filled for only some rows; it gives once, few, many or a size class.

d_gene: -
j_gene: TRBJ2-1
v_gene: TRBV5-1
abundance: -
CDR3nt: TGCGCCAGCAGCACTATCCCAGGTGAGGGCAATGAGCAGTTCTTC
CDR3aa: CASSTIPGEGNEQFF

d_gene: -
j_gene: TRBJ1-1
v_gene: TRBV27
abundance: -
CDR3nt: TGTGCCAGCAGTTTCGGCGGACAAACTGAAGCTTTCTTT
CDR3aa: CASSFGGQTEAFF

d_gene: TRBD1
j_gene: TRBJ1-3
v_gene: TRBV6-5
abundance: -
CDR3nt: TGTGCCAGCAGTTGGGACAGTTCTGGAAACACCATATATTTT
CDR3aa: CASSWDSSGNTIYF

d_gene: -
j_gene: TRBJ1-1
v_gene: TRBV6-1
abundance: -
CDR3nt: TGTGCCAGCAGTGAATTGACCATCAGGGCTGAAGCTTTCTTT
CDR3aa: CASSELTIRAEAFF

d_gene: -
j_gene: TRBJ1-3
v_gene: TRBV28
abundance: -
CDR3nt: TGTGCCAGCAGTTTGGGGGCACGGGGTTCCTCTGGAAACACCATATATTTT
CDR3aa: CASSLGARGSSGNTIYF

d_gene: TRBD1
j_gene: TRBJ1-2
v_gene: TRBV6-1
abundance: -
CDR3nt: TGTGCCAGCAGTGATTGGGACAGGGGGCGGAGTGGCTACACCTTC
CDR3aa: CASSDWDRGRSGYTF

d_gene: -
j_gene: TRBJ1-2
v_gene: TRBV6-5
abundance: -
CDR3nt: TGTGCCAGCAGCCGAGAACAGGGTGGAGTTGGCTACACCTTC
CDR3aa: CASSREQGGVGYTF

d_gene: -
j_gene: TRBJ1-2
v_gene: TRBV6-5
abundance: -
CDR3nt: TGTGCCAGCAGTTATACCGCTTCTCAGAGGGGCTACACCTTC
CDR3aa: CASSYTASQRGYTF

d_gene: -
j_gene: TRBJ2-3
v_gene: TRBV5-1
abundance: -
CDR3nt: TGCGCCAGCAGCTTGGGACTAGCAGATACGCAGTATTTT
CDR3aa: CASSLGLADTQYF

d_gene: -
j_gene: TRBJ2-7
v_gene: TRBV9
abundance: -
CDR3nt: TGTGCCAGCAGCGTAGGACAGCCCAGCTCCTACGAGCAGTACTTC
CDR3aa: CASSVGQPSSYEQYF

d_gene: TRBD1
j_gene: TRBJ1-5
v_gene: TRBV7-9
abundance: -
CDR3nt: TGTGCCAGCAGCCGGACAGGGGGCGGCCAGCCCCAGCATTTT
CDR3aa: CASSRTGGGQPQHF

d_gene: -
j_gene: TRBJ1-3
v_gene: TRBV12-1
abundance: -
CDR3nt: TGTGCCAGCAGCCCCCGGGACAGGGTTATGGGTAACACCATATATTTT
CDR3aa: CASSPRDRVMGNTIYF

d_gene: TRBD1
j_gene: TRBJ1-1
v_gene: TRBV6-4
abundance: -
CDR3nt: TGTGCCAGCAGTGCCGAAACAGGGGGCACTGAAGCTTTCTTT
CDR3aa: CASSAETGGTEAFF

d_gene: -
j_gene: TRBJ2-1
v_gene: TRBV20-1
abundance: once
CDR3nt: TGCAGTGCTAGTAGTAGGAGAGGATCCTACAATGAGCAGTTCTTC
CDR3aa: CSASSRRGSYNEQFF

d_gene: TRBD1
j_gene: TRBJ2-3
v_gene: TRBV19
abundance: -
CDR3nt: TGTGCCAGCACCACAGGGGGCCGCACAGATACGCAGTATTTT
CDR3aa: CASTTGGRTDTQYF

d_gene: TRBD1
j_gene: TRBJ1-1
v_gene: TRBV10-2
abundance: -
CDR3nt: TGCGCCAGCGTTCGAGACAGGGCTTACACTGAAGCTTTCTTT
CDR3aa: CASVRDRAYTEAFF

d_gene: TRBD1
j_gene: TRBJ1-4
v_gene: TRBV5-1
abundance: -
CDR3nt: TGCGCCAGCAGCTCGGGCGGGGACAGGGTCGAAAAACTGTTTTTT
CDR3aa: CASSSGGDRVEKLFF

d_gene: -
j_gene: TRBJ2-1
v_gene: TRBV7-7
abundance: -
CDR3nt: TGTGCCAGCAGCCCCGACATCAGCTCCTACAATGAGCAGTTCTTC
CDR3aa: CASSPDISSYNEQFF

d_gene: -
j_gene: TRBJ2-2
v_gene: TRBV5-1
abundance: -
CDR3nt: TGCGCCAGCAGCTTGACGCGTTATCCATCCACCGGGGAGCTGTTTTTT
CDR3aa: CASSLTRYPSTGELFF

d_gene: -
j_gene: TRBJ1-4
v_gene: TRBV3-1/TRBV3-2
abundance: -
CDR3nt: TGTGCCAGCAGCCATCGGGGGGATAATGAAAAACTGTTTTTT
CDR3aa: CASSHRGDNEKLFF

d_gene: -
j_gene: TRBJ1-3
v_gene: TRBV11-3
abundance: -
CDR3nt: TGTGCCAGCAGTCAGGGCTCTGGAAACACCATATATTTT
CDR3aa: CASSQGSGNTIYF

d_gene: TRBD1
j_gene: TRBJ2-7
v_gene: TRBV18
abundance: -
CDR3nt: TGTGCCAGCTCACCGCCGGGACAGTCGTACGAGCAGTACTTC
CDR3aa: CASSPPGQSYEQYF

d_gene: -
j_gene: TRBJ1-5
v_gene: TRBV7-8
abundance: -
CDR3nt: TGTGCCAGCAGCTTAGAGGTTTTGGGAGACAATCAGCCCCAGCATTTT
CDR3aa: CASSLEVLGDNQPQHF

d_gene: -
j_gene: TRBJ2-5
v_gene: TRBV14
abundance: -
CDR3nt: TGTGCCAGCAGCCAAGTGGACCGGGGTCCGGGCTCTCGGTACTTC
CDR3aa: CASSQVDRGPGSRYF

d_gene: TRBD1
j_gene: TRBJ2-2
v_gene: TRBV2
abundance: -
CDR3nt: TGTGCCAGCAGCGAGACGGGACAGGGAACCGGGGAGCTGTTTTTT
CDR3aa: CASSETGQGTGELFF

d_gene: TRBD1
j_gene: TRBJ1-1
v_gene: TRBV6-5
abundance: -
CDR3nt: TGTGCCAGCAGGCGTAACGGACAGGGAGTCGCTGAAGCTTTCTTT
CDR3aa: CASRRNGQGVAEAFF

d_gene: TRBD1
j_gene: TRBJ1-2
v_gene: TRBV18
abundance: -
CDR3nt: TGTGCCAGCTCACCACAGGACAGGGACTATGGCTACACCTTC
CDR3aa: CASSPQDRDYGYTF

d_gene: TRBD1
j_gene: TRBJ2-1
v_gene: TRBV3-1/TRBV3-2
abundance: -
CDR3nt: TGTGCCAGCAGGGGGGGACAGGGGCGAGAGCAGTTCTTC
CDR3aa: CASRGGQGREQFF

d_gene: -
j_gene: TRBJ1-3
v_gene: TRBV7-6
abundance: -
CDR3nt: TGTGCCAGCAGCTTAGGTCCGGGGAACGGAAACACCATATATTTT
CDR3aa: CASSLGPGNGNTIYF

d_gene: TRBD1
j_gene: TRBJ1-1
v_gene: TRBV2
abundance: -
CDR3nt: TGTGCCAGCAGCCAGACAGGGCGAGGAACTGAAGCTTTCTTT
CDR3aa: CASSQTGRGTEAFF

d_gene: -
j_gene: TRBJ2-1
v_gene: TRBV4-1
abundance: once
CDR3nt: TGCGCCAGCAGCCAAGGCCGTGCTGGCGGGACCAGAGACAATGAGCAGTTCTTC
CDR3aa: CASSQGRAGGTRDNEQFF

d_gene: -
j_gene: TRBJ1-4
v_gene: TRBV7-9
abundance: -
CDR3nt: TGTGCCAGCAGCCGGGGACACAAAAATGAAAAACTGTTTTTT
CDR3aa: CASSRGHKNEKLFF

d_gene: -
j_gene: TRBJ2-3
v_gene: TRBV25-1
abundance: -
CDR3nt: TGTGCCAGCAGCGCTTCAGGGGCGGGCACAGATACGCAGTATTTT
CDR3aa: CASSASGAGTDTQYF

d_gene: -
j_gene: TRBJ1-2
v_gene: TRBV7-8
abundance: once
CDR3nt: TGTGCCAGCAGTCTGGACTCTAACTATGGCTACACCTTC
CDR3aa: CASSLDSNYGYTF

d_gene: -
j_gene: TRBJ2-2
v_gene: TRBV4-1
abundance: -
CDR3nt: TGCGCCAGCAGCCATCCTCGAGGGCGGGCCGGGGAGCTGTTTTTT
CDR3aa: CASSHPRGRAGELFF

d_gene: -
j_gene: TRBJ1-2
v_gene: TRBV6-5
abundance: -
CDR3nt: TGTGCCAGCAGACCCGCCGCGGGGAACTATGGCTACACCTTC
CDR3aa: CASRPAAGNYGYTF

d_gene: -
j_gene: TRBJ1-2
v_gene: TRBV5-1
abundance: -
CDR3nt: TGCGCCAGCAGCTTGCGGATCGGGGGCTATGGCTACACCTTC
CDR3aa: CASSLRIGGYGYTF

d_gene: -
j_gene: TRBJ1-2
v_gene: TRBV3-1/TRBV3-2
abundance: -
CDR3nt: TGTGCCAGCAGCCAAGGTGGGAAAAGGGGAGGCTACACCTTC
CDR3aa: CASSQGGKRGGYTF

d_gene: TRBD2
j_gene: TRBJ2-5
v_gene: TRBV4-2
abundance: -
CDR3nt: TGTGCCAGCAGCCAAGTAGCGGGGGGCGAAGAGACCCAGTACTTC
CDR3aa: CASSQVAGGEETQYF

d_gene: -
j_gene: TRBJ1-1
v_gene: TRBV29-1
abundance: -
CDR3nt: TGCAGTATTACCCTGGGGGCGGTGAACACTGAAGCTTTCTTT
CDR3aa: CSITLGAVNTEAFF

d_gene: TRBD1
j_gene: TRBJ1-1
v_gene: TRBV6-5
abundance: -
CDR3nt: TGTGCCAGCAGTTACCGTGGGACAGTTAACACTGAAGCTTTCTTT
CDR3aa: CASSYRGTVNTEAFF

d_gene: -
j_gene: TRBJ1-5
v_gene: TRBV11-2
abundance: -
CDR3nt: TGTGCCAGCAGCTCTGAGCTACATCAGCCCCAGCATTTT
CDR3aa: CASSSELHQPQHF

d_gene: TRBD1
j_gene: TRBJ2-5
v_gene: TRBV2
abundance: -
CDR3nt: TGTGCCAGCGAGGGGGCCGGTCGAACCCAGTACTTC
CDR3aa: CASEGAGRTQYF

d_gene: TRBD2
j_gene: TRBJ2-5
v_gene: TRBV11-3
abundance: -
CDR3nt: TGTGCCAGCAGCCTTGGGGGAGGGCTACGGCAAGAGACCCAGTACTTC
CDR3aa: CASSLGGGLRQETQYF

d_gene: -
j_gene: TRBJ1-1
v_gene: TRBV6-6
abundance: -
CDR3nt: TGTGCCAGCAGTTACGTTCGACAGGAAGCTTTCTTT
CDR3aa: CASSYVRQEAFF

d_gene: TRBD1
j_gene: TRBJ2-1
v_gene: TRBV5-1
abundance: -
CDR3nt: TGCGCCAGCAGCTTGCCGGGACAGGGAGTATACAATGAGCAGTTCTTC
CDR3aa: CASSLPGQGVYNEQFF

d_gene: -
j_gene: TRBJ1-1
v_gene: TRBV3-1/TRBV3-2
abundance: -
CDR3nt: TGTGCCAGCAGCCAAGATGGAGGCGGGTTGAACACTGAAGCTTTCTTT
CDR3aa: CASSQDGGGLNTEAFF

d_gene: -
j_gene: TRBJ1-1
v_gene: TRBV2
abundance: -
CDR3nt: TGTGCCAGCAGTGTGGGGGGGAACACTGAAGCTTTCTTT
CDR3aa: CASSVGGNTEAFF

d_gene: TRBD1
j_gene: TRBJ1-2
v_gene: TRBV7-2
abundance: once
CDR3nt: TGTGCCAGCAGCGAGGACAGGTTTAACTATGGCTACACCTTC
CDR3aa: CASSEDRFNYGYTF

d_gene: -
j_gene: TRBJ2-4
v_gene: TRBV7-6
abundance: -
CDR3nt: TGTGCCAGCAGCTTAGTAAAGTCGAAGCGGTGGACCACGGGCATTCAGTACTTC
CDR3aa: CASSLVKSKRWTTGIQYF

d_gene: TRBD1
j_gene: TRBJ1-5
v_gene: TRBV6-5
abundance: -
CDR3nt: TGTGCCAGCAGAAGAGGACAGGAAGGCAATCAGCCCCAGCATTTT
CDR3aa: CASRRGQEGNQPQHF

d_gene: TRBD2
j_gene: TRBJ2-3
v_gene: TRBV7-9
abundance: -
CDR3nt: TGTGCCACCCGAGCGGGGACGACAGATACGCAGTATTTT
CDR3aa: CATRAGTTDTQYF

d_gene: TRBD2
j_gene: TRBJ2-1
v_gene: TRBV7-9
abundance: -
CDR3nt: TGTGCCAGCAGCCCAGGACGGACTAGCGGGAACAATGAGCAGTTCTTC
CDR3aa: CASSPGRTSGNNEQFF

d_gene: -
j_gene: TRBJ1-1
v_gene: TRBV5-1
abundance: -
CDR3nt: TGCGCCAGCAGCTTGGGGAGGTTGAACACTGAAGCTTTCTTT
CDR3aa: CASSLGRLNTEAFF